This T cell receptor (beta chain) was found in a study of T-cell reconstitution after alpha-beta-depleted transplantation in children. This sample's TCRbeta library carried unique molecular identifier barcodes. TCRdb independently ran MiXCR on the PCR reads; one entry per CDR3 protein. The sample includes 540,000 or so distinct CDR3 sequences, roughly 23% seen only once; the top ten take roughly 14%. Germline V gives CDR1 SGDLS, CDR2 YYNGEE. Trimming left V 4 bases short and J 5 bases short, with 19 bases between. CDR3 length equals 16 residues. This clonotype has just a few counts. Its antigen is unidentified. Broader study findings: The origin of alpha-beta T cells about two months after transplant was reportedly several hundred expanded graft clones. At day 60, the high TCRbeta diversity found in some patients originated from recipient T cells and thymic progenitors that had survived. At the one-year point after transplant, T-cell counts and TCRbeta diversity were found to come mostly from T cells that had been newly produced.

This specimen was PBMCs, mostly from graft donor cells, taken 360 days after TCRalphabeta/CD19-depleted stem cell transplant. The V and J genes are TRBV9 and TRBJ2-4, with D hard to call. The clonotype originates from a boy in the first two years of life who had a stem cell transplant for acute myeloid leukemia, so the T cells may come from the graft donor. This CDR3 is CASSPGPLSAENIQYF. The CDR3 DNA reads TGTGCCAGCAGCCCAGGACCCCTAAGCGCGGAAAACATTCAGTACTTC.